The 21 T cell receptor beta chains below come from one sample, sequenced in a study of shared clonotypes between healthy human individuals. The method was immunoSEQ multiplex PCR; TCRdb's version includes in-frame clones alone and lacks a portion of them. The repertoire has about 590,000 clones, just under 97% of them found once; the top ten carry around 0.11%. Terminally differentiated effector memory CD45RA+ cells were left out of the naive CD8 fraction, which was CD45RO-negative and positively selected for CCR7. Sequenced material: naive CD8+ T cells sorted from blood. The receptor source for this set is a young woman in good health.

This chain links TRBV7-6 with TRBJ1-2; 9 bases match TRBD1. The CDR3 contains 13 residues. Germline V lookup: CDR1 SGHVS, CDR2 FNYEAQ. With 4 bases clipped from V and 7 bases from J, the junction kept 4 bases outside the gene matches. CDR3 region: CASSYGTGSGYTF. The CDR3 bases are TGTGCCAGCAGCTACGGGACAGGGAGTGGCTACACCTTC.

This chain uses TRBV5-4 with TRBJ2-7; a weak D match, TRBD2 (5 bases). This CDR3 region has 14 residues. Trimming removed 4 bases from V and 0 bases from J, with 11 bases in between. Germline CDR1 SGHNT, CDR2 YYREEE (reference sequence). CDR3 nucleotides: TGTGCCAGCAGCCGGAGCGGTAGCTCCTACGAGCAGTACTTC. Amino acids: CASSRSGSSYEQYF.

This chain connects TRBV11-2 to TRBJ2-7; 9 nucleotides line up with TRBD2. The germline CDR1 and CDR2 sequences are SGHAT and FQNNGV. V shed 0 bases, J shed 4 bases, and the junction held 10 bases outside the gene matches. This CDR3 is 17 amino acids long. The CDR3 DNA reads TGTGCCAGCAGCTTAGATATTAAGCGGGAGGAGGGGTACGAGCAGTACTTC. It encodes CASSLDIKREEGYEQYF. Full variable domain (remainder filled in from reference TRBV11-2 and TRBJ2-7): EAGVAQSPRYKIIEKRQSVAFWCNPISGHATLYWYQQILGQGPKLLIQFQNNGVVDDSQLPKDRFSAERLKGVDSTLKIQPAKLEDSAVYLCASSLDIKREEGYEQYFGPGTRLTVT.

V is TRBV4-1 and J is TRBJ2-2, with D perhaps being TRBD1 or TRBD2 (5 bases each). This CDR3 is 12 amino acids long. Trimming removed 5 bases at V and 6 bases at J, with 7 bases between. Per the germline V gene, CDR1 is MGHRA and CDR2 is YSYEKL. CDR3 nucleotide sequence: TGCGCCAGCAGCGGGGGTCCCGGGGAGCTGTTTTTT. This codes for CASSGGPGELFF.

The genes are TRBV6-5 and TRBJ1-2; D gene ambiguous. The CDR3 length is 15 residues. Germline CDR1 and CDR2: MNHEY and SVGAGI. The V and J ends lost 5 bases and 1 base respectively, with 14 bases between them. For the CDR3, the DNA is TGTGCCAGCAGTAGCTATCCGGGAAATAACTATGGCTACACCTTC. Amino acids: CASSSYPGNNYGYTF.

This rearrangement joins TRBV27 to TRBJ2-1, with 10 positions matching TRBD2. V lost 2 bases, J lost 7 bases, and 8 bases stayed unmatched. CDR1 and CDR2 from the germline V gene are MNHEY and SMNVEV (reference sequence). The CDR3 spans 16 residues. CDR3 protein: CASSLSPSGSYNEQFF. As DNA, the CDR3 is TGTGCCAGCAGTTTAAGTCCTAGCGGGAGTTATAATGAGCAGTTCTTC.

This rearrangement joins TRBV4-1 to TRBJ2-1; D might be TRBD2 (6 bases). Germline CDR1 and CDR2: MGHRA and YSYEKL. The CDR3 totals 15 residues. V lost 3 bases, J lost 4 bases, and 13 bases lay in between. CDR3 region: CASSHRDSNYNEQFF. CDR3 nucleotide sequence: TGCGCCAGCAGCCACCGGGACTCTAATTACAATGAGCAGTTCTTC.

J is TRBJ1-1 and V is TRBV13, with no clear D. Trimming cost V 8 bases and J 5 bases, with 9 bases left between them. The V gene's germline CDR1 is PRHDT and CDR2 FYEKMQ (reference sequence). This CDR3 has 11 residues. In DNA form, the CDR3 reads TGTGCCAGCCGTGGCGGAACTGAAGCTTTCTTT. Amino acids: CASRGGTEAFF.

The CDR3: CASSSGTVNEQFF. For the CDR3, the DNA is TGTGCCAGCAGCTCTGGGACTGTCAATGAGCAGTTCTTC. V usage is TRBV6-5 and J usage is TRBJ2-1; perhaps TRBD2 as D (6 bases). Germline V gene lookup returns CDR1 MNHEY and CDR2 SVGAGI. V lost 6 bases and J lost 6, with 12 bases in between. CDR3 length: 13 amino acids.

The chain links TRBV2 to TRBJ2-6, with 7 positions matching TRBD1. This CDR3 contains 16 residues. CDR1 SNHLY and CDR2 FYNNEI come from the germline V gene. The V segment lost 11 bases and the J segment 0 bases; nucleotides outside the gene matches: 10. CDR3 DNA: TGTGCCGGCGAAGGACAGGATTACTCTGGGGCCAACGTCCTGACTTTC. It translates to CAGEGQDYSGANVLTF. Variable domain in full (rest from reference TRBV2 and TRBJ2-6): EPEVTQTPSHQVTQMGQEVILRCVPISNHLYFYWYRQILGQKVEFLVSFYNNEISEKSEIFDDQFSVERPDGSNFTLKIRSTKLEDSAMYFCAGEGQDYSGANVLTFGAGSRLTVL.

In regard to this clone: The junction departs from germline at one end; a sequencing error may be responsible. CDR3 amino acids: CASSSLADTSAHF. The CDR3 region has the DNA TGTGCCAGCAGTTCACTAGCGGATACGAGCGCCCACTTC. This sequence joins TRBV27 and TRBJ2-7, with 8 bases identical to TRBD2. The germline CDR1 and CDR2 sequences are MNHEY and SMNVEV (reference sequence). This CDR3 is 13 amino acids long.

The gene calls are TRBV7-3 and TRBJ2-1; no definite D call. V lost 2 bases to trimming and J lost 7 bases, with 9 bases between them. The CDR3 runs 13 residues. Germline-derived CDR1 and CDR2 are SGHTA and FQGTGA. CDR3 protein: CASSLALANEQFF. CDR3 nucleotide sequence: TGTGCCAGCAGCTTAGCCTTAGCAAATGAGCAGTTCTTC.

V is TRBV6-5 and J is TRBJ2-1; possibly TRBD1 or TRBD2 for D (7 bases each). The CDR3 totals 15 residues. Germline loops: CDR1 MNHEY, CDR2 SVGAGI. Trimming shortened V by 0 bases and J by 7 bases, and 13 bases separated the two germline ends. CDR3 DNA sequence: TGTGCCAGCAGTTACTCGCGACAGGGAGGGAATGAGCAGTTCTTC. Its protein product is CASSYSRQGGNEQFF.

V usage is TRBV10-1 and J usage is TRBJ2-3; D perhaps matches TRBD1 (6 bases). CDR3 length: 15 residues. Between the trimmed V and J ends, which lost 2 bases and 2 bases, there was a span of 11 bases. CDR1 WNHNN and CDR2 SYGVQD come from the germline V gene (reference sequence). Here the CDR3 reads CASSEGDTDTDTQYF. Written as DNA, the CDR3 is TGCGCCAGCAGTGAGGGGGACACCGACACAGATACGCAGTATTTT.

The chain is built from TRBV27 and TRBJ1-1; 12 nucleotides agree with TRBD1. Per germline, CDR1 MNHEY and CDR2 SMNVEV (reference sequence). The junction had 6 bases not matched to a gene; V was cut back by 4 bases and J by 9 bases. The CDR3 has 14 amino acids. The chain's CDR3 is CASSSVGQGAQAFF. CDR3 nucleotide sequence: TGTGCCAGCAGTTCGGTGGGACAGGGGGCGCAAGCTTTCTTT.

V usage is TRBV11-2 and J usage is TRBJ2-7; 8 bases agree with TRBD2. Germline values: CDR1 SGHAT, CDR2 FQNNGV. V was clipped by 5 bases and J by 2 bases; unmatched bases: 8. CDR3 length equals 15 residues. The CDR3 loop reads CASSPSGSSAYEQYF. As DNA, the CDR3 is TGTGCCAGCAGCCCGAGCGGGAGTTCCGCCTACGAGCAGTACTTC.

This chain's CDR3 is CASSLATVFGADTQYF. For the CDR3, the DNA is TGTGCCAGCAGTTTAGCGACAGTCTTTGGAGCAGATACGCAGTATTTT. The J gene is TRBJ2-3, the V gene TRBV27; a weak D match, TRBD1 (5 bases). Germline V gene sequence: CDR1 MNHEY, CDR2 SMNVEV (reference sequence). The V gene lost 2 bases and the J gene lost 4 bases, with 16 bases spanning the gap. CDR3 length: 16 amino acids.

The chain combines TRBV11-2 with TRBJ2-2; TRBD2 aligns across 16 bases. The CDR3 runs to 17 residues. The junction had 5 bases not matched to a gene; V was cut back by 5 bases and J by 5 bases. The germline V gene encodes CDR1 SGHAT and CDR2 FQNNGV. The CDR3 loop reads CASSRPGLAGGTGELFF. In nucleotides, the CDR3 is TGTGCCAGCAGCCGCCCGGGACTAGCGGGAGGGACCGGGGAGCTGTTTTTT.

V gene TRBV21-1 combines with J gene TRBJ2-5; TRBD2, the D gene given by the table, was not confirmed from the DNA. TRBV21-1 represents a pseudogene. The CDR3 consists of 16 residues. CDR3 DNA: TGTGCCAGCAGCGATGGGACTAGCGGGAGCGAGGAGACCCAGTACTTC. Residues: CASSDGTSGSEETQYF.

J is TRBJ2-7 and V is TRBV4-2, with D tentatively TRBD1 (6 bases). Germline V gene lookup returns CDR1 LGHNA and CDR2 YNFKEQ. V was shortened by 0 bases and J by 4 bases, with 19 bases between the two germline ends. The CDR3 runs to 17 residues. CDR3 DNA: TGTGCCAGCAGCCAAGATGGGAGCTTGGGGGCCGGGTACGAGCAGTACTTC. It translates to CASSQDGSLGAGYEQYF.

The chain is built from TRBV19 and TRBJ2-7; 8 nucleotides align to TRBD1. CDR1 and CDR2 (germline): LNHDA, SQIVND (reference sequence). The CDR3 runs to 15 residues. Unmatched junction bases numbered 4, after V lost 3 bases and J lost 0 bases. The CDR3, as DNA: TGTGCCAGTAGTATGGACAGGGCCAGCTCCTACGAGCAGTACTTC. Protein: CASSMDRASSYEQYF.